The sequence of this T cell receptor beta chain was determined in a study of blood T cell repertoires in COVID-19. Study information: Whether acute or convalescent, the COVID-19 samples came from the United States, Italy and Spain. PBMCs, B-cell-depleted T cells, or T cells were the source of the cDNA or gDNA that made up the material.

In the authors' methods: The assay estimated nucleated cells by amplifying reference gene primers. Produced via immunoSEQ multiplex PCR; TCRdb's table is partial and in-frame only. The V and J calls and clone size come from that table; D and trimming were worked out from the DNA. The top ten clones hold roughly 27% of a sample with around 80,000 clones, 82% of them seen once. The table lists this clone with a few counts. The sequenced material came from peripheral blood. The source of this sequence is a human donor in a cohort sampled during active COVID-19.

This chain's CDR3 is CASYRDRGSDEQFF. The CDR3, as DNA: TGTGCCAGTTACCGGGACAGGGGTTCGGATGAGCAGTTCTTC. V is TRBV5-4 and J is TRBJ2-1; 10 bases align to TRBD1. The CDR3 is 14 residues long. Germline assignment: CDR1 SGHNT and CDR2 YYREEE (reference sequence). The ends lost 8 bases at V and 8 bases at J; junction bases unmatched: 10.